This is a list of T cell receptor beta chains from one sample in a study of blood T cells in healthy people across ages. TCRdb reprocessed the 5' RACE reads via MiXCR and lists one record per CDR3 protein. The table shows about a million distinct CDR3 sequences, with 45% to 60% occurring only once. The sample consisted of blood. Receptor source: a woman aged 55-69 years in good health. Each CDR3 is given without its conserved first and last residue.

v_call: TRBV5-1; cdr3_aa: ASSLGDYRETQY
v_call: TRBV6-5; cdr3_aa: ASSKREFSYEQY
v_call: TRBV5-6; cdr3_aa: ASSFRDGEY
v_call: TRBV20-1; cdr3_aa: SASRLAGVSDTQY
v_call: TRBV7-2; cdr3_aa: ASSSGDGTPAQY
v_call: TRBV4-1; cdr3_aa: ASSRTRDRDEQY
v_call: TRBV7-2; cdr3_aa: ASSLGGPASGRGRETQY
v_call: TRBV7-2; cdr3_aa: ASSHAPPQETQY
v_call: TRBV20-1; cdr3_aa: SAEGQGIPGAVDTQY
v_call: TRBV20-1; cdr3_aa: SARVGTGGGYEQF
v_call: TRBV4-3; cdr3_aa: ASSQEWRGTDTQY
v_call: TRBV12-3/TRBV12-4; cdr3_aa: ASQNSASGLQY
v_call: TRBV12-3/TRBV12-4; cdr3_aa: ASSSPDGLGDEQF
v_call: TRBV27; cdr3_aa: ASSLVPGTLPHSSYEQY
v_call: TRBV5-1; cdr3_aa: ASGPSGRSTDTQY
v_call: TRBV20-1; cdr3_aa: RVGGMNTEAF
v_call: TRBV12-3/TRBV12-4; cdr3_aa: ARGGADTQY
v_call: TRBV20-1; cdr3_aa: SAIRAGAATNQPQH
v_call: TRBV5-1; cdr3_aa: ASSEGLAVSSYEQY
v_call: TRBV28; cdr3_aa: ASRIDRGANVLT
v_call: TRBV27; cdr3_aa: ASSFLGSEQY
v_call: TRBV28; cdr3_aa: ASIPNLGAHEKLF
v_call: TRBV4-1; cdr3_aa: ASSQEEGGEVWGYT
v_call: TRBV12-3/TRBV12-4; cdr3_aa: ASRGTSGIGNEQF
v_call: TRBV27; cdr3_aa: AGSPPGQGAREQY
v_call: TRBV28; cdr3_aa: ASSLAISSSSYNEQY
v_call: TRBV10-3; cdr3_aa: AISEWGQGSDERY
v_call: TRBV15; cdr3_aa: ATSGHNRAETQY
v_call: TRBV4-3; cdr3_aa: ASSQDRAWGIQY
v_call: TRBV6-2/TRBV6-3; cdr3_aa: ASIRGQGVNSYNEQF
v_call: TRBV12-3/TRBV12-4; cdr3_aa: ASTAWGGPNEQF
v_call: TRBV4-1; cdr3_aa: ASSQVVAGVGNEQF
v_call: TRBV12-3/TRBV12-4; cdr3_aa: ASSPTPYEQY
v_call: TRBV7-2; cdr3_aa: ASRTGSDEKLF
v_call: TRBV20-1; cdr3_aa: SARAGTGETDTQY
v_call: TRBV20-1; cdr3_aa: SARGLREATGSSTDTQY
v_call: TRBV6-6; cdr3_aa: ASSYPTPGDEQY
v_call: TRBV7-2; cdr3_aa: ASSPRQGVLIGANVLT
v_call: TRBV3-1; cdr3_aa: ASSPRLIVYEQY
v_call: TRBV6-2/TRBV6-3; cdr3_aa: ASRRTGIVNEQF
v_call: TRBV3-1; cdr3_aa: ASSQAAWNEQF
v_call: TRBV12-3/TRBV12-4; cdr3_aa: ASKAGGSNDRF
v_call: TRBV2; cdr3_aa: ASTARLAGGPFYEQY
v_call: TRBV27; cdr3_aa: ASSFSGLYQETQY
v_call: TRBV28; cdr3_aa: ASSLRLAGVNETQY
v_call: TRBV10-3; cdr3_aa: AISDNYEQY
v_call: TRBV16; cdr3_aa: ASSHIFDSSYT